A single sample is the source of the 11 T cell receptor beta chains below, sequenced in a study of graft-versus-host responses after intestinal transplantation. Their specific antigens are unknown. Clones were sequenced by immunoSEQ multiplex PCR, and TCRdb holds only the in-frame ones, with some missing. The sample carries 100,000 to 140,000 clones, about nine tenths recorded once. The source material was unstimulated CD4+ T cells sorted from spleen or lymph node cells, sampled before transplant. The receptors come from a human donor who was the organ donor for an intestinal transplant.

The J gene is TRBJ2-1, the V gene TRBV10-3; D may be TRBD1 or TRBD2 (5 bases each). Germline V gene lookup returns CDR1 ENHRY and CDR2 SYGVKD. The CDR3 extends over 17 amino acids. V lost 5 bases, J lost 0 bases, and 17 bases lay in between. The CDR3 DNA is TGTGCCATCAGTCCCTCGGGACCCCGAGGCTCCTACAATGAGCAGTTCTTC. This encodes CAISPSGPRGSYNEQFF.

The chain is built from TRBV6-5 and TRBJ1-1, with D perhaps TRBD1 (5 bases). The CDR3 is 13 amino acids. Germline V lookup: CDR1 MNHEY, CDR2 SVGAGI. The germline V and J ends were trimmed by 6 bases and 3 bases, with 11 bases remaining between them. The CDR3 spells CASSQRGDTEAFF. CDR3 sequence (DNA): TGTGCCAGCAGCCAAAGAGGGGACACTGAAGCTTTCTTT.

This chain joins TRBV30 and TRBJ2-1; D is ambiguous. V shed 0 bases and J shed 5 bases, with 11 bases lying between them. This CDR3 has 14 amino acids. Germline CDR1 reads GTSNPN; CDR2 reads SVGIG (reference sequence). CDR3 amino acids: CAWSVVRRHNEQFF. The DNA for the CDR3 is TGTGCCTGGAGTGTAGTCCGGCGCCACAATGAGCAGTTCTTC.

This clone was detected only once. The chain couples TRBV15 to TRBJ2-1; D gene uncertain. The CDR3 extends over 13 amino acids. Trimming stripped 0 bases from V and 15 bases from J, with 15 bases between. Germline V gene data show CDR1 as LNHNV and CDR2 as YYDKDF (reference sequence). DNA of the CDR3: TGTGCCACCAGCAGAGATGGGTTAGGAGAACGGTTCTTC. Encoded protein: CATSRDGLGERFF.

The genes are TRBV7-2 and TRBJ2-7; D unresolved. Deletions cut 1 base from V and 0 bases from J, with 13 bases between. Germline loops: CDR1 SGHTA, CDR2 FQGNSA. The CDR3 contains 16 residues. CDR3 sequence reads: CASSLVSGRSSYEQYF. The CDR3 DNA follows: TGTGCCAGCAGCTTAGTGTCAGGACGCAGCTCCTACGAGCAGTACTTC.

The gene calls are TRBV7-9 and TRBJ1-5; D is possibly TRBD1 (5 bases). The CDR3 has 12 amino acids. V was shortened by 5 bases and J by 4 bases, with 6 bases between the two germline ends. CDR1 is SEHNR and CDR2 is FQNEAQ in the germline V gene (reference sequence). DNA of the CDR3: TGTGCCAGCAGCAGGGGAAATCAGCCCCAGCATTTT. The encoded protein is CASSRGNQPQHF.

The chain uses TRBV6-1 and TRBJ2-3; 10 nucleotides agree with TRBD2. CDR1 is MNHNS, CDR2 SASEGT, per germline. CDR3 length equals 19 residues. The trim removed 1 base at V and 0 bases at J, leaving 10 bases unmatched. As DNA, the CDR3 is TGTGCCAGCAGTGAAGTTAGCGGGGGGACCCGAATTAGCACAGATACGCAGTATTTT. Protein product: CASSEVSGGTRISTDTQYF.

This chain links TRBV19 with TRBJ1-5, with 7 positions matching TRBD1. Per the germline V gene, CDR1 is LNHDA and CDR2 is SQIVND (reference sequence). After removal of 4 bases from V and 6 bases from J, the junction contained 12 bases not matched to a gene. The CDR3 is 16 amino acids. CDR3 residues: CASSRTRGANGQPQHF. In DNA form, the CDR3 reads TGTGCCAGTAGTAGGACCAGGGGGGCGAATGGTCAGCCCCAGCATTTT.

The rearrangement joins TRBV7-3 to TRBJ2-3; 13 bases match TRBD2. CDR1 is SGHTA, CDR2 FQGTGA, per germline. This CDR3 is 16 amino acids long. Trimming at V came to 5 bases and at J to 8 bases, leaving 10 bases not matched to a gene. CDR3: CASSPRTSGGRGTQYF. CDR3 sequence (DNA): TGTGCCAGCAGCCCAAGGACTAGCGGGGGTCGCGGTACGCAGTATTTT.

This chain joins TRBV18 and TRBJ2-2; D remains ambiguous. The CDR3 length is 13 residues. Trimming removed 1 base at V and 1 base at J, with 1 base between. The germline V gene encodes CDR1 KGHSH and CDR2 LQKENI. The CDR3 here is CASSPQNTGELFF. The CDR3 DNA reads TGTGCCAGCTCACCACAGAACACCGGGGAGCTGTTTTTT.

This clone was observed a few times. The rearrangement uses TRBV18 and TRBJ2-7, with TRBD1 identical over 7 bases. The CDR3 runs 15 residues. CDR1 and CDR2 (germline): KGHSH, LQKENI. V shed 5 bases and J 5 bases; nucleotides not matched to a gene: 12. CDR3: CASSSNRGEVDEQYF. The CDR3 region has the DNA TGTGCCAGCTCAAGTAACAGGGGAGAGGTCGACGAGCAGTACTTC. The full variable domain, with the rest looked up from reference TRBV18 and TRBJ2-7, is NAGVMQNPRHLVRRRGQEARLRCSPMKGHSHVYWYRQLPEEGLKFMVYLQKENIIDESGMPKERFSAEFPKEGPSILRIQQVVRGDSAAYFCASSSNRGEVDEQYFGPGTRLTVT.